The rows below give T cell receptor beta chains drawn from one sample of a study of CXCR3-negative and CXCR3-positive naive CD8 T cells. No DNA is given; TCRdb re-called the 5' RACE reads and lists each CDR3 protein once. The repertoire shows roughly 90,000 distinct CDR3 sequences; the top ten hold around 1.8%. Sequencing was carried out using naive CXCR3- CD8+ T cells from blood. These TCRs come from a human donor in good health. Some clones in this sample may be carry-over from other donors' samples. Both conserved end residues are part of each CDR3.

>TRBJ2-7|TRBV7-6
CASSPIPGTGIHEQYF
>TRBJ1-6|TRBV28
CASSLTGDNSPLHF
>TRBJ2-3|TRBV6-1
CASSSSSWNTQYF
>TRBJ2-7|TRBV7-9
CASSFRQGLSYEQYF
>TRBJ2-2|TRBV30
CAWIPDGTNTGELFF
>TRBJ2-1|TRBV29-1
CSVESSEGWQFF
>TRBJ1-2|TRBV29-1
CSVLDRDSYGYTF
>TRBJ2-3|TRBV20-1
CSARDPDSQTSVTDTQYF
>TRBJ2-3|TRBV24-1
CATSDFKYEDLTDTQYF
>TRBJ2-7|TRBV7-9
CASSLETRGVEQYF
>TRBJ2-1|TRBV28
CASSLSDRGSYNEQFF
>TRBJ2-7|TRBV20-1
CSAREAGGTYEQYF
>TRBJ2-1|TRBV11-2
CASSLDLGPGSYNEQFF
>TRBJ2-7|TRBV29-1
CSVGGGYEQYF
>TRBJ2-7|TRBV4-2
CASSQVGGVEQYF
>TRBJ2-3|TRBV28
CASTSRLAPDTQYF
>TRBJ2-3|TRBV7-8
CASSSGLADSTDTQYF
>TRBJ2-7|TRBV6-5
CASSYSTGPQYF
>TRBJ1-5|TRBV6-5
CASSPNRGNQPQHF
>TRBJ1-1|TRBV3-1
CASRDLQGAASEAFF
>TRBJ2-7|TRBV20-1
CSAKGFKQGYEQYF
>TRBJ1-2|TRBV29-1
CSVETTPGGYTF
>TRBJ2-5|TRBV6-2/TRBV6-3
CASSYWNRGAETQYF
>TRBJ1-5|TRBV29-1
CSVAVTGGAFNQPQHF
>TRBJ1-1|TRBV3-1
CASSQEWRSWRNTEAFF
>TRBJ2-5|TRBV29-1
CSVSVGTSLGGYQETQYF